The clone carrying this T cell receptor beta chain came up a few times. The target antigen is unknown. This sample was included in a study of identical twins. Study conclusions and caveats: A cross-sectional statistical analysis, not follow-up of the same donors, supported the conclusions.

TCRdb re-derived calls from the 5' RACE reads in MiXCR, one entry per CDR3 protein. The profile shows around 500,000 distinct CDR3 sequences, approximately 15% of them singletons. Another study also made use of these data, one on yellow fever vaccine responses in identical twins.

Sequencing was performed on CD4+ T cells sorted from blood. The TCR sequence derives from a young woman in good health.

CDR3 protein: CASTLSSGFSYEQYF. CDR3 bases: TGTGCCAGCACCCTTTCGAGCGGGTTTTCCTACGAGCAGTACTTC. The chain joins TRBV6-2 or TRBV6-3 to TRBJ2-7, with D perhaps matching TRBD2 (6 bases). In germline, CDR1 is MNHEY, CDR2 SVGEGT. Trimming took off 7 bases at V and 1 base at J, with 17 bases between the two ends. This CDR3 comprises 15 residues.